A single sample is the source of the 20 T cell receptor beta chains below, sequenced in a study of cytomegalovirus exposure and HLA in healthy donors. The table came from immunoSEQ multiplex PCR; TCRdb's copy has only in-frame clones and leaves some out. The table includes around 150,000 clones, 88% detected once. The sample consisted of PBMCs. These receptor sequences come from a man between 18 and 35 years old in good health and CMV-seronegative.

The chain links TRBV30 to TRBJ1-5, with D maybe TRBD1 (6 bases). The CDR3 spans 13 residues. V was trimmed by 4 bases and J by 4 bases, leaving 11 bases between them. CDR1 GTSNPN and CDR2 SVGIG come from the germline V gene (reference sequence). The CDR3 is CAWTLDSNQPQHF. CDR3 nucleotides: TGTGCCTGGACCCTGGACAGTAATCAGCCCCAGCATTTT.

The rearrangement joins TRBV7-9 to TRBJ1-1; D may be TRBD1 (6 bases). Germline lookup yields CDR1 SEHNR and CDR2 FQNEAQ (reference sequence). Trimming pared 2 bases from V and 8 bases from J, leaving 15 bases between. This CDR3 is built from 14 residues. The CDR3 DNA sequence: TGTGCCAGCAGCTTAATACAGGGACGGGTCGAAGCTTTCTTT. It encodes CASSLIQGRVEAFF.

CDR3 coding DNA: TGCGCCAGCAGCTTACTAGCGGGAGGTGGGGCCACAGATACGCAGTATTTT. As protein: CASSLLAGGGATDTQYF. The chain carries TRBV5-1 and TRBJ2-3, with 12 bases identical to TRBD2. Germline assignment: CDR1 SGHRS and CDR2 YFSETQ. V gave up 2 bases and J gave up 2 bases; unmatched junction bases: 6. The CDR3 has 17 amino acids.

V gene TRBV19 combines with J gene TRBJ2-7, with unresolved D. This CDR3 is 15 amino acids long. With 4 bases removed from V and 5 bases from J, the gap between germline ends came to 18 bases. Germline values: CDR1 LNHDA, CDR2 SQIVND (reference sequence). The CDR3 DNA is TGTGCCAGTAGTAACCTCGAGACTGATTCCCACGAGCAGTACTTC. This gives the protein CASSNLETDSHEQYF.

This chain uses TRBV10-2 with TRBJ2-2; D unresolved. This CDR3 has 13 residues. V dropped 3 bases and J dropped 5 bases, with 7 bases sitting between them. Looked up from germline, CDR1 is WSHSY and CDR2 is SAAADI. As DNA, the CDR3 is TGCGCCAGCAGTGAACTACGGACCGGGGAGCTGTTTTTT. As protein: CASSELRTGELFF.

CDR3 amino acids: CASSPLGSGIYEQYF. The CDR3 DNA follows: TGTGCCAGCAGCCCCCTTGGGTCGGGGATATACGAGCAGTACTTC. The chain is built from TRBV28 and TRBJ2-7; tentative D call: TRBD2 (5 bases). The CDR3 consists of 15 residues. V was trimmed by 6 bases and J by 4 bases, leaving 19 bases between them. Germline V lookup: CDR1 MDHEN, CDR2 SYDVKM.

This clone appeared once. The chain uses TRBV12-5 and TRBJ1-1, with 10 bases lining up with TRBD1. This CDR3 has 18 amino acids. The germline gives CDR1 LGHNT, CDR2 FRNRAP. After removal of 3 bases from V and 2 bases from J, the junction contained 12 bases not matched to a gene. The CDR3 DNA is TGTGCTAGTGGTTTCTTCTTCCCGGGACAGGGGCTCAACACTGAAGCTTTCTTT. This encodes CASGFFFPGQGLNTEAFF.

The chain joins TRBV18 to TRBJ2-2, with D possibly matching TRBD2 (5 bases). Germline values: CDR1 KGHSH, CDR2 LQKENI. This CDR3 comprises 18 residues. The V and J ends lost 6 bases and 1 base respectively, with 21 bases between them. The CDR3 is CASSPMTHRRGNTGELFF. The CDR3 nucleotides are TGTGCCAGCTCCCCGATGACCCACCGTCGGGGGAACACCGGGGAGCTGTTTTTT.

The CDR3 region is CASSYSGLEGETQYF. The CDR3 DNA reads as TGTGCCAGCAGCTACTCCGGACTAGAAGGGGAGACCCAGTACTTC. The chain carries TRBV11-2 and TRBJ2-5; TRBD2 agrees at 7 bases. V lost 4 bases, J lost 5 bases, and 10 bases stayed unmatched. Germline values: CDR1 SGHAT, CDR2 FQNNGV. This CDR3 is 15 amino acids long.

V and J are TRBV27 and TRBJ2-7, with 9 bases fitting TRBD2. Looked up from germline, CDR1 is MNHEY and CDR2 is SMNVEV (reference sequence). After removal of 6 bases from V and 3 bases from J, the junction contained 6 bases not matched to a gene. The CDR3 length is 14 residues. The CDR3: CASRRLAENYEQYF. The CDR3 DNA reads as TGTGCCAGCAGGAGACTAGCGGAGAACTACGAGCAGTACTTC.

This clone was seen a few times. The V gene is TRBV30, the J gene TRBJ1-1; D is uncertain. The CDR3 has 11 amino acids. CDR1 GTSNPN and CDR2 SVGIG come from the germline V gene (reference sequence). Between the trimmed V and J ends, which lost 0 bases and 5 bases, there was a span of 4 bases. The CDR3: CAWSVMTEAFF. CDR3 sequence (DNA): TGTGCCTGGAGTGTTATGACTGAAGCTTTCTTT.

This clone was counted a few times. The J gene is TRBJ2-1, the V gene TRBV27; TRBD2 matches 13 bases. Germline assignment: CDR1 MNHEY and CDR2 SMNVEV (reference sequence). The CDR3 contains 16 residues. The V and J ends lost 6 bases and 3 bases, in that order; junction bases with no gene match: 5. This chain's CDR3 is CASSRLAGGFYNEQFF. Here the CDR3 DNA reads TGTGCCAGCAGCCGACTAGCGGGGGGCTTCTACAATGAGCAGTTCTTC.

The chain has TRBV11-3 and TRBJ2-2, with D tentatively TRBD2 (6 bases). The CDR3 contains 16 residues. The germline CDR1 and CDR2 sequences are SGHNT and YENEEA. The V gene lost 3 bases and the J gene lost 4 bases, with 15 bases spanning the gap. CDR3 loop: CASSFFSGAGTGELFF. The CDR3 bases are TGTGCCAGCAGCTTCTTTAGCGGTGCGGGCACCGGGGAGCTGTTTTTT.

This clone showed up just a few times. The rearrangement uses TRBV25-1 and TRBJ2-5, with 10 bases aligning to TRBD2. Germline V gene sequence: CDR1 MGHDK, CDR2 SYGVNS. V trimming: 2 bases; J trimming: 5 bases; junction bases outside the gene matches: 8. The CDR3 sequence is 16 residues long. The CDR3 loop reads CASSEGRLAGVETQYF. DNA of the CDR3: TGTGCCAGCAGTGAAGGGAGGCTAGCGGGAGTTGAGACCCAGTACTTC.

The chain couples TRBV6-1 to TRBJ2-7, with 8 bases that match TRBD1. After removal of 10 bases from V and 0 bases from J, the junction contained 8 bases not matched to a gene. The CDR3 runs 14 residues. Germline CDR1 is MNHNS and CDR2 is SASEGT. Here the CDR3 DNA reads TGTGCCACCGCCCGGGACAGGCTCTCCTACGAGCAGTACTTC. Translating it yields CATARDRLSYEQYF.

The rearrangement uses TRBV27 and TRBJ2-3; 9 nucleotides line up with TRBD2. After removal of 3 bases from V and 6 bases from J, the junction contained 16 bases not matched to a gene. There are 18 residues in the CDR3. Germline V lookup: CDR1 MNHEY, CDR2 SMNVEV (reference sequence). CDR3 residues: CASSFDPDASGRMDTQYF. The CDR3 DNA sequence: TGTGCCAGCAGTTTCGACCCGGACGCCAGCGGGAGGATGGATACGCAGTATTTT.

The rearrangement joins TRBV5-1 to TRBJ2-3; 13 nucleotides align to TRBD2. Germline assignment: CDR1 SGHRS and CDR2 YFSETQ. The CDR3 is 19 amino acids. J was trimmed by 0 bases and V by 0 bases; bases with no gene match: 7. CDR3 nucleotides: TGCGCCAGCAGCTTGGATGGACTAGCGGGGGATCCTAGCACAGATACGCAGTATTTT. Amino acids: CASSLDGLAGDPSTDTQYF.

V and J are TRBV7-2 and TRBJ2-3; 12 bases match TRBD2. The germline V gene has CDR1 SGHTA and CDR2 FQGNSA. With V trimmed by 1 base and J by 0 bases, 5 bases remained unmatched. The CDR3 consists of 18 residues. This chain's CDR3 is CASSLVRTSGTSTDTQYF. The CDR3 bases are TGTGCCAGCAGCTTAGTTAGGACTAGCGGGACAAGCACAGATACGCAGTATTTT.

This chain uses TRBV19 with TRBJ2-7, with D possibly being TRBD1 (5 bases). The CDR3 is made up of 11 amino acids. V lost 9 bases, J lost 7 bases, and 13 bases lay in between. Looked up from germline, CDR1 is LNHDA and CDR2 is SQIVND (reference sequence). The CDR3 reads CARLQASEQYV. DNA for the CDR3: TGTGCCAGGTTACAGGCGAGTGAGCAGTACGTC.

The J gene is TRBJ2-5, the V gene TRBV5-1; 7 bases map to TRBD2. V gave up 5 bases and J gave up 5 bases; unmatched junction bases: 6. Germline-derived CDR1 and CDR2 are SGHRS and YFSETQ. CDR3 length equals 13 residues. The CDR3 nucleotides are TGCGCCAGCAGTCGGGGGGTCGAGGAGACCCAGTACTTC. This sequence encodes CASSRGVEETQYF.